This entry lists 3 T cell receptor beta chains sequenced from one sample in a study of blood T cell repertoires in COVID-19. Assay: immunoSEQ multiplex PCR; the TCRdb copy retains only in-frame clones and omits some. The table has 110,000 to 150,000 clones, more than 70% seen once. Sequencing used peripheral blood. The receptors originated from a man aged 50 to 59 with active or convalescent COVID-19.

The table lists this clone with a count of one. The chain recombines TRBV7-2 with TRBJ2-2; tentatively, D is TRBD1 (5 bases). CDR3 length: 15 residues. Germline CDR1 is SGHTA and CDR2 is FQGNSA. V lost 6 bases to trimming and J lost 5 bases, with 16 bases between them. CDR3 bases: TGTGCCAGCAGTAAGGGGCAGCTGGGGACCGGGGAGCTGTTTTTT. Translated: CASSKGQLGTGELFF.

The rearrangement links TRBV5-1 to TRBJ1-6; possibly TRBD1 for D (5 bases). Germline V gene data show CDR1 as SGHRS and CDR2 as YFSETQ. Trimming pared 0 bases from V and 0 bases from J, leaving 10 bases between. This CDR3 is built from 17 residues. CDR3 sequence reads: CASSLGRQSSYNSPLHF. The CDR3 DNA reads TGCGCCAGCAGCTTGGGGAGACAGAGCTCCTATAATTCACCCCTCCACTTT.

This clone was observed a single time. The J gene is TRBJ1-4, the V gene TRBV28, with unresolved D. The CDR3 loop spans 17 amino acids. CDR1 MDHEN and CDR2 SYDVKM come from the germline V gene. Trimming removed 5 bases at V and 4 bases at J, with 20 bases between. The chain's CDR3 is CASSPLLGVTDNEKLFF. DNA of the CDR3: TGTGCCAGCAGTCCACTCCTGGGAGTTACCGATAATGAAAAACTGTTTTTT.